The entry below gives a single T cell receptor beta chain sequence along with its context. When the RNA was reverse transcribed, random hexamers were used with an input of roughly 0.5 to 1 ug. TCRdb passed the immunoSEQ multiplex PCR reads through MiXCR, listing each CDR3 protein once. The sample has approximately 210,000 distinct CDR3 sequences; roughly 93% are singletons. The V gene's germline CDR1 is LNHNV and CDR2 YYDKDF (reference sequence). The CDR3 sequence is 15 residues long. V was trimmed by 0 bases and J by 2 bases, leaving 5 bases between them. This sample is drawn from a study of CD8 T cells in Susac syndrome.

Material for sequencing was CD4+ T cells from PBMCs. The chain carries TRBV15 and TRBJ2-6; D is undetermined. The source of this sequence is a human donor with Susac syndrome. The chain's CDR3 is CATSRDIAGANVLTF. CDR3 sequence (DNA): TGTGCCACCAGCAGAGATATCGCTGGGGCCAACGTCCTGACTTTC.